One sample yielded the 31 T cell receptor beta chains listed below, sequenced in a study of cytomegalovirus exposure and HLA in healthy donors. The PCR ran on 60 Vbeta and 13 Jbeta primers. Sequenced by immunoSEQ multiplex PCR; TCRdb stores in-frame clones only, minus some. The table counts more than 45,000 clones; 9% to 15% lies in the top ten. Sequencing was done on a sample of PBMCs. The receptors stem from an older woman in good health and CMV-seropositive.

This chain links TRBV29-1 with TRBJ1-2; 8 bases line up with TRBD1. Losses at the gene ends were 6 bases for V and 2 bases for J; bases not matched to a gene: 5. The length of the CDR3 is 13 residues. The V gene's germline CDR1 is SQVTM and CDR2 ANQGSEA. This chain's CDR3 is CSVADRDNYGYTF. Written as DNA, the CDR3 is TGCAGCGTCGCGGACAGGGACAACTATGGCTACACCTTC. Using reference TRBV29-1 and TRBJ1-2 for the parts outside the CDR3, the full variable domain is SAVISQKPSRDICQRGTSLTIQCQVDSQVTMMFWYRQQPGQSLTLIATANQGSEATYESGFVIDKFPISRPNLTFSTLTVSNMSPEDSSIYLCSVADRDNYGYTFGSGTRLTVV.

The CDR3 protein is CASTLAYRGGSSEAFF. In DNA, the CDR3 is TGTGCCAGCACCTTGGCTTACAGGGGGGGATCAAGTGAAGCTTTCTTT. This chain links TRBV7-8 with TRBJ1-1, with 8 bases that match TRBD1. The CDR3 runs 16 residues. With V trimmed by 7 bases and J by 7 bases, 17 bases remained unmatched. Germline V lookup: CDR1 SGHVS, CDR2 FQNEAQ.

Comments on this clone: The sample contains more than one DNA sequence encoding this CDR3. The genes are TRBV6-1 and TRBJ2-5; D might be TRBD2 (7 bases). CDR1 and CDR2 from the germline V gene are MNHNS and SASEGT. Trimming stripped 1 base from V and 5 bases from J, with 11 bases between. CDR3 length: 14 residues. The DNA of the CDR3 is TGTGCCAGCAGTGAAGGAGGGGGGGCCGAGACCCAGTACTTC. This codes for CASSEGGGAETQYF.

The chain combines TRBV20-1 with TRBJ1-2, with D maybe TRBD1 (5 bases). Per the germline V gene, CDR1 is DFQATT and CDR2 is SNEGSKA (reference sequence). Trimming cost V 5 bases and J 6 bases, with 7 bases left between them. The CDR3 loop spans 10 amino acids. In DNA form, the CDR3 reads TGCAGTGCTGGGGGGGATGGCTACACCTTC. It yields the protein CSAGGDGYTF.

This sequence joins TRBV27 and TRBJ1-1; TRBD1 matches at 7 bases. The CDR3 runs to 15 residues. J lost 0 bases, V lost 5 bases, and 6 bases had no gene match. Germline V lookup: CDR1 MNHEY, CDR2 SMNVEV (reference sequence). The CDR3 region is CASSPRQGLNTEAFF. The CDR3 bases are TGTGCCAGCAGTCCCCGACAGGGTTTGAACACTGAAGCTTTCTTT.

This sequence joins TRBV11-2 and TRBJ2-7; D is perhaps TRBD2 (5 bases). The germline V gene has CDR1 SGHAT and CDR2 FQNNGV. The CDR3 sequence is 13 residues long. V lost 5 bases to trimming and J lost 7 bases, with 15 bases between them. The CDR3: CASSIERTQEQYF. As DNA, the CDR3 is TGTGCCAGCAGCATTGAACGGACTCAAGAGCAGTACTTC.

The V gene is TRBV6-6, the J gene TRBJ1-6; perhaps TRBD1 as D (6 bases). Deletions cut 8 bases from V and 9 bases from J, with 17 bases between. The CDR3 sequence is 14 residues long. The germline gives CDR1 MNHNY, CDR2 SVGAGI (reference sequence). CDR3 bases: TGTGCCAGCGGGCTGGCAGGGGAAGGTTCACCCCTCCACTTT. It specifies CASGLAGEGSPLHF.

The chain uses TRBV18 and TRBJ1-3; 8 bases align to TRBD1. Germline CDR1 and CDR2: KGHSH and LQKENI. This CDR3 is built from 14 residues. The trim removed 4 bases at V and 2 bases at J, leaving 1 base unmatched. The CDR3 DNA reads TGTGCCAGCTCACTACAGGGGGCTGGAAACACCATATATTTT. Protein product: CASSLQGAGNTIYF.

This CDR3 reads CASRGGLHGYTF. In DNA form, the CDR3 reads TGTGCCAGCAGAGGGGGCCTCCATGGCTACACCTTC. The chain links TRBV28 to TRBJ1-2, with TRBD1 matching 7 bases. The CDR3 consists of 12 residues. Germline assignment: CDR1 MDHEN and CDR2 SYDVKM. The ends lost 6 bases at V and 6 bases at J; junction bases unmatched: 4.

This chain links TRBV6-5 with TRBJ2-5; TRBD1 matches at 7 bases. The J call may be faulty, since TRBJ2-7 better matches the DNA end. CDR3 size: 12 residues. Germline CDR1 and CDR2: MNHEY and SVGAGI. The CDR3 nucleotides are TGTGCCAGCAGTACAGGGGCCTACGAGCAGTACTTC. Its translation: CASSTGAYEQYF.

The chain carries TRBV6-1 and TRBJ1-2; D perhaps matches TRBD1 (5 bases). Trimming took off 10 bases at V and 6 bases at J, with 15 bases between the two ends. The CDR3 has 12 amino acids. Germline V gives CDR1 MNHNS, CDR2 SASEGT. The CDR3 bases are TGTGCCACCCCGGGACTACCAGATGGCTACACCTTC. Translated, it gives CATPGLPDGYTF.

About this clone itself: The junction and the germline gene differ at one end; a read error may be behind it. The chain joins TRBV10-3 to TRBJ1-6; 10 nucleotides line up with TRBD1. This CDR3 has 14 residues. CDR1 and CDR2 from the germline V gene are ENHRY and SYGVKD. CDR3 sequence (DNA): TGTGCCATCAGTTCCGGGACAGGGGATTCACCCCTACACTTT. This sequence encodes CAISSGTGDSPLHF.

The V gene is TRBV28, the J gene TRBJ2-3, with 11 bases matching TRBD2. From germline, CDR1 is MDHEN and CDR2 SYDVKM. Unmatched junction bases numbered 8, after V lost 6 bases and J lost 0 bases. The CDR3 is 17 residues long. CDR3 DNA sequence: TGTGCCAGCAGCCCGGGACTAGCGGACTCTAGCACAGATACGCAGTATTTT. It translates to CASSPGLADSSTDTQYF.

The CDR3 bases are TGCGCCAGCAGCCCGGGACAGGGCGCCGGGGAGCTGTTTTTT. Protein product: CASSPGQGAGELFF. The chain couples TRBV5-1 to TRBJ2-2, with 9 nucleotides matching TRBD1. Per germline, CDR1 SGHRS and CDR2 YFSETQ. CDR3 length: 14 residues. Trimming at V came to 4 bases and at J to 6 bases, leaving 4 bases not matched to a gene. Variable domain in full (rest from reference TRBV5-1 and TRBJ2-2): KAGVTQTPRYLIKTRGQQVTLSCSPISGHRSVSWYQQTPGQGLQFLFEYFSETQRNKGNFPGRFSGRQFSNSRSEMNVSTLELGDSALYLCASSPGQGAGELFFGEGSRLTVL.

The chain combines TRBV4-1 with TRBJ1-4; D is possibly TRBD1 (5 bases). This CDR3 has 17 residues. V shed 1 base and J shed 4 bases, with 16 bases lying between them. The germline CDR1 and CDR2 sequences are MGHRA and YSYEKL. The CDR3 here is CASSQADMGFLNEKLFF. The CDR3 DNA reads as TGCGCCAGCAGCCAAGCGGACATGGGGTTCCTTAATGAAAAACTGTTTTTT.

The chain is built from TRBV7-8 and TRBJ2-7, with 8 bases that match TRBD2. Germline V lookup: CDR1 SGHVS, CDR2 FQNEAQ. The CDR3 is made up of 15 amino acids. J was trimmed by 2 bases and V by 0 bases; bases with no gene match: 3. CDR3 bases: TGTGCCAGCAGCTTAGCAGCGGGGGATGCCTACGAGCAGTACTTC. This gives the protein CASSLAAGDAYEQYF.

As regards this clone: The junction departs from the called germline gene at one end, perhaps through a read error. The V call is TRBV7-7, the J call TRBJ1-1; unclear D gene. This CDR3 comprises 13 residues. Germline lookup yields CDR1 SSHAT and CDR2 FNYEAQ (reference sequence). The CDR3 spells CASSLAAGAEAFF. For the CDR3, the DNA is TGTGCTAGCAGCTTAGCGGCGGGCGCTGAAGCTTTCTTT.

V is TRBV5-6 and J is TRBJ1-2; D ambiguous. Germline V CDR1 and CDR2: SGHDT, YYEEEE. The CDR3 length is 13 residues. V lost 7 bases and J 1 base, leaving 11 bases between the germline ends. The CDR3 nucleotides are TGTGCCAGCTCACCCCGGGTTAACTATGGCTACACCTTC. This translates into CASSPRVNYGYTF.

The V and J genes are TRBV11-2 and TRBJ2-3; tentative D call: TRBD2 (7 bases). The CDR3 covers 15 residues. CDR1 is SGHAT, CDR2 FQNNGV, per germline. Trimming stripped 5 bases from V and 3 bases from J, with 15 bases between. CDR3 sequence (DNA): TGTGCCAGCAGCCCTGTGGGGGGGCTAACAGATACGCAGTATTTT. Its protein product is CASSPVGGLTDTQYF.

Of note for this clone: A junction boundary mismatches the germline segment, possibly from a read error. The gene calls are TRBV4-1 and TRBJ2-1; possible D gene TRBD1, 5 bases. Germline V gene lookup returns CDR1 MGHRA and CDR2 YSYEKL. There are 15 residues in the CDR3. In DNA, the CDR3 is TGCGCCAGCAGCCAGCAGGGATTCGGCTACGATGAGCAGTTCTTC. The encoded protein is CASSQQGFGYDEQFF.

The chain couples TRBV7-9 to TRBJ2-7, with 7 bases fitting TRBD2. Germline CDR1 reads SEHNR; CDR2 reads FQNEAQ (reference sequence). J was trimmed by 2 bases and V by 5 bases; bases with no gene match: 6. This CDR3 comprises 14 residues. This CDR3 is CASSRAGDPYEQYF. In DNA, the CDR3 is TGTGCCAGCAGCCGCGCGGGGGACCCCTACGAGCAGTACTTC.

V usage is TRBV5-4 and J usage is TRBJ1-1; tentatively, D is TRBD1 (6 bases). Germline loops: CDR1 SGHNT, CDR2 YYREEE (reference sequence). V lost 4 bases and J lost 0, with 10 bases in between. The CDR3 has 14 residues. The CDR3: CASSADSMNTEAFF. In DNA, the CDR3 is TGTGCCAGCAGCGCGGACAGCATGAACACTGAAGCTTTCTTT.

The genes are TRBV5-1 and TRBJ2-5; D may be TRBD2 (7 bases). The CDR3 is 15 amino acids. V gave up 5 bases and J gave up 2 bases, with 16 bases separating them. The germline V gene encodes CDR1 SGHRS and CDR2 YFSETQ. CDR3 DNA: TGCGCCAGCAGATTAGGGGGGGCCGGGCAAGAGACCCAGTACTTC. It yields the protein CASRLGGAGQETQYF.

This chain joins TRBV2 and TRBJ2-5; 10 nucleotides agree with TRBD2. J gave up 5 bases and V 5 bases, and 5 bases lay outside the gene matches. This CDR3 spans 14 amino acids. Per the germline V gene, CDR1 is SNHLY and CDR2 is FYNNEI. The CDR3 DNA reads as TGTGCCAGCAGTTCGCAGCGGGGGGGGGAGACCCAGTACTTC. Its translation is CASSSQRGGETQYF.

For this clone: The sample contains more than one DNA sequence encoding this CDR3. V usage is TRBV5-1 and J usage is TRBJ1-1; D not certain. Trimming removed 0 bases at V and 3 bases at J, with 6 bases between. This CDR3 has 13 residues. CDR1 is SGHRS, CDR2 YFSETQ, per germline. CDR3 sequence: CASSLVGDTEAFF. CDR3 DNA: TGCGCCAGCAGCTTGGTCGGGGACACTGAAGCTTTCTTT.

V and J are TRBV29-1 and TRBJ1-2, with D possibly matching TRBD1 (6 bases). The CDR3 is 19 amino acids. Trimming stripped 0 bases from V and 0 bases from J, with 23 bases between. Germline CDR1 and CDR2: SQVTM and ANQGSEA. CDR3 protein: CSVEDVRFRIGTSNYGYTF. The CDR3 nucleotides read TGCAGCGTTGAAGATGTAAGGTTTCGGATAGGGACATCTAACTATGGCTACACCTTC.

The chain uses TRBV6-1 and TRBJ2-7; TRBD1 matches 10 bases. Trimming took 4 bases from V and 1 from J; bases not matched to a gene: 4. CDR1 MNHNS and CDR2 SASEGT come from the germline V gene. CDR3 size: 15 residues. The CDR3: CASSGSGQGSYEQYF. Here the CDR3 DNA reads TGTGCCAGCAGTGGGTCGGGACAGGGGTCCTACGAGCAGTACTTC.

The rearrangement uses TRBV5-8 and TRBJ2-2, with D possibly being TRBD2 (7 bases). The CDR3 length is 16 residues. The V end was cut by 9 bases, the J end by 4 bases, with 22 bases between. The germline CDR1 and CDR2 sequences are SGHTS and YDEGEE. CDR3 in amino acids: CANLGGASRGTGELFF. The CDR3 DNA follows: TGTGCCAACTTGGGGGGGGCATCACGAGGCACCGGGGAGCTGTTTTTT.

The J gene is TRBJ1-2, the V gene TRBV9, with a possible D match to TRBD1 (5 bases). V was cut by 1 base and J by 0 bases, with 10 bases left in between. The V gene's germline CDR1 is SGDLS and CDR2 YYNGEE. The CDR3 extends over 15 amino acids. The CDR3 spells CASSVMEGPNYGYTF. The CDR3 DNA reads TGTGCCAGCAGCGTAATGGAGGGGCCTAACTATGGCTACACCTTC.

The chain combines TRBV5-4 with TRBJ2-7; TRBD2 agrees at 7 bases. V lost 4 bases, J lost 3 bases, and 4 bases stayed unmatched. This CDR3 is built from 13 residues. Germline CDR1 reads SGHNT; CDR2 reads YYREEE (reference sequence). DNA of the CDR3: TGTGCCAGCAGCCCGCGGGGGTTCTACGAGCAGTACTTC. Translated, it gives CASSPRGFYEQYF. Looking up the rest from reference TRBV5-4 and TRBJ2-7 gives the full variable domain: ETGVTQSPTHLIKTRGQQVTLRCSSQSGHNTVSWYQQALGQGPQFIFQYYREEENGRGNFPPRFSGLQFPNYSSELNVNALELDDSALYLCASSPRGFYEQYFGPGTRLTVT.

V and J are TRBV6-5 and TRBJ2-1, with D perhaps TRBD1 (5 bases). This CDR3 contains 14 residues. V was shortened by 6 bases and J by 3 bases, with 12 bases between the two germline ends. Germline V gene sequence: CDR1 MNHEY, CDR2 SVGAGI. DNA for the CDR3: TGTGCCAGCAGCCCAGGGATCGGCTACAATGAGCAGTTCTTC. Translated: CASSPGIGYNEQFF.